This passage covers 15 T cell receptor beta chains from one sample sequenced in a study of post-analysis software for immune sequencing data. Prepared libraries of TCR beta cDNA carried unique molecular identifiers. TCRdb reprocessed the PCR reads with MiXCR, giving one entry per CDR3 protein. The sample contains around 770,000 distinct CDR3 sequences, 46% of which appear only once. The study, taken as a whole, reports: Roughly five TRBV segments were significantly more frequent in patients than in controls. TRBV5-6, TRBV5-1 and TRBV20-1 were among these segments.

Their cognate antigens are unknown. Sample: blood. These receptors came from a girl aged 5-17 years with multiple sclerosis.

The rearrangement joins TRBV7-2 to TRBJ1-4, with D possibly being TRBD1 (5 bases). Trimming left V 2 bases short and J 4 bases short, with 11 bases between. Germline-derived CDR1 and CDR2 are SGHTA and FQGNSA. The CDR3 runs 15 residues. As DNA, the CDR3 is TGTGCCAGCAGCTTATCCGGGACCGTTAATGAAAAACTGTTTTTT. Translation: CASSLSGTVNEKLFF.

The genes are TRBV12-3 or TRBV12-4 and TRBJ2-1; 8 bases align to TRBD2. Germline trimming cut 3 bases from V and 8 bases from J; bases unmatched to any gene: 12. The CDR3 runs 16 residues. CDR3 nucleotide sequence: TGTGCCAGCAGTTTGTTAGTGGGACTAGAAGGCGATGAGCAGTTCTTC. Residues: CASSLLVGLEGDEQFF.

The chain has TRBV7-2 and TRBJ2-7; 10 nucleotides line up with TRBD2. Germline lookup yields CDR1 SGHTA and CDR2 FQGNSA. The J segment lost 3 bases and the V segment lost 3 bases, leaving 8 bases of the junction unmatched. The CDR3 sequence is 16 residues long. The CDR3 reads CASSFASGSLNYEQYF. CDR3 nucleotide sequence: TGTGCCAGCAGCTTCGCTAGCGGGAGCCTTAACTACGAGCAGTACTTC.

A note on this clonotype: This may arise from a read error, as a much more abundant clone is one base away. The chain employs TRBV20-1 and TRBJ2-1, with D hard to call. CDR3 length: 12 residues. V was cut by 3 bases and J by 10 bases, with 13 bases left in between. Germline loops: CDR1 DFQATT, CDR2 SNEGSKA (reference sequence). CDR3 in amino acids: CSASVPSYEQFF. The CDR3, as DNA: TGCAGTGCTAGTGTCCCCTCCTACGAGCAGTTCTTC.

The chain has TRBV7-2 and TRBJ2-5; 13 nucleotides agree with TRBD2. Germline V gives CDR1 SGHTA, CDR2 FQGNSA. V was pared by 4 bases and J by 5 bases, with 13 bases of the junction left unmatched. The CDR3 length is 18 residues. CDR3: CASSWGGLAGNPGETQYF. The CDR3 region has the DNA TGTGCCAGCAGCTGGGGGGGACTAGCGGGGAACCCGGGGGAGACCCAGTACTTC.

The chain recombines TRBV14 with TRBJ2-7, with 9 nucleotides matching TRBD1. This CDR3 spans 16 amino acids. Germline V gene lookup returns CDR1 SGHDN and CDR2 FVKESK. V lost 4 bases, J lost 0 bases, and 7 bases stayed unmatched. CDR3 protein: CASSLSTGGLSYEQYF. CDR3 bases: TGTGCCAGCAGCCTCTCGACAGGGGGGCTCTCCTACGAGCAGTACTTC.

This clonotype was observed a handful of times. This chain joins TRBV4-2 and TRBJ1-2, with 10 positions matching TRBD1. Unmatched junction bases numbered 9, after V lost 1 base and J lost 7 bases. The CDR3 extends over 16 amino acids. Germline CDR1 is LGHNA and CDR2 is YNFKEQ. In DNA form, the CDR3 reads TGTGCCAGCAGCCAAGCAGCCGGGACAGGGGATTCTGGCTACACCTTC. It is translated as CASSQAAGTGDSGYTF.

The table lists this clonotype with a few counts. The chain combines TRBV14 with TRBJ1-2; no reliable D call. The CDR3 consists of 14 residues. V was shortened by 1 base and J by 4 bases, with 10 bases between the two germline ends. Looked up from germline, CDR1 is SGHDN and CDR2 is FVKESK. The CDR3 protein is CASSQGFLPYGYTF. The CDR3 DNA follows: TGTGCCAGCAGCCAAGGTTTCTTGCCCTATGGCTACACCTTC.

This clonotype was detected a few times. CDR3 residues: CASSKPAGKAYEQYF. The CDR3 coding sequence is TGTGCCAGCAGCAAACCCGCAGGGAAAGCCTACGAGCAGTACTTC. The chain joins TRBV7-9 to TRBJ2-7, with a weak D call TRBD1 (5 bases). The germline V gene has CDR1 SEHNR and CDR2 FQNEAQ (reference sequence). The CDR3 has 15 residues. Trimming pared 5 bases from V and 2 bases from J, leaving 16 bases between.

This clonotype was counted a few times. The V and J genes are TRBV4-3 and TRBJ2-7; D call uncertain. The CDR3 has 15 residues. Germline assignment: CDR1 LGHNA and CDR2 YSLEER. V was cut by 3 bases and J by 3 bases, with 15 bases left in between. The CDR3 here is CASSHRASSIYEQYF. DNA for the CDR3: TGCGCCAGCAGCCACAGAGCATCTAGTATCTACGAGCAGTACTTC.

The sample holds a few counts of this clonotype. The CDR3 reads CASSQDIGAGGEQFF. The DNA of the CDR3 is TGTGCCAGCAGCCAAGATATCGGTGCGGGAGGTGAGCAGTTCTTC. This chain uses TRBV3-1 with TRBJ2-1; 8 bases line up with TRBD2. V lost 0 bases and J lost 9; bases outside the gene matches: 7. The CDR3 runs to 15 residues. CDR1 is LGHDT, CDR2 YNNKEL, per germline (reference sequence).

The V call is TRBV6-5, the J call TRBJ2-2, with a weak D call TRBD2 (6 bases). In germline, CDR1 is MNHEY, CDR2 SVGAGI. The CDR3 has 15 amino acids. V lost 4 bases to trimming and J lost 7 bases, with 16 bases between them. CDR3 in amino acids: CASSFVVGEVGELFF. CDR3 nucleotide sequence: TGTGCCAGCAGTTTTGTCGTAGGGGAGGTCGGGGAGCTGTTTTTT.

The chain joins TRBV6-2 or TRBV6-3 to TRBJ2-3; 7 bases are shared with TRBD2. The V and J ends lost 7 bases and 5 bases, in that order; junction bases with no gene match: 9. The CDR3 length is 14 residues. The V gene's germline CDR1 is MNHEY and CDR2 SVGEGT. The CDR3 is CASTEGGPVDTQYF. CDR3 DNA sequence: TGTGCCAGCACCGAGGGAGGGCCAGTAGATACGCAGTATTTT.

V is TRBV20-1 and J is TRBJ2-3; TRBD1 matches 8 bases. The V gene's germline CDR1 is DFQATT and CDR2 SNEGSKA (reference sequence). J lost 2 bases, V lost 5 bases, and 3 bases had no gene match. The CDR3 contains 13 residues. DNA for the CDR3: TGCAGTGCTGGGACAGGCGCCACAGATACGCAGTATTTT. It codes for CSAGTGATDTQYF.

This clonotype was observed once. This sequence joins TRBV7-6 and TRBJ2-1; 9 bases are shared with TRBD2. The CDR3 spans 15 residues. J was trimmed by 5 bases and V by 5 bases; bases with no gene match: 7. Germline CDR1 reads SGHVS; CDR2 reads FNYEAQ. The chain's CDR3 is CASSPRAGGNNEQFF. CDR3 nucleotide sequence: TGTGCCAGCAGCCCCCGGGCGGGAGGGAACAATGAGCAGTTCTTC.